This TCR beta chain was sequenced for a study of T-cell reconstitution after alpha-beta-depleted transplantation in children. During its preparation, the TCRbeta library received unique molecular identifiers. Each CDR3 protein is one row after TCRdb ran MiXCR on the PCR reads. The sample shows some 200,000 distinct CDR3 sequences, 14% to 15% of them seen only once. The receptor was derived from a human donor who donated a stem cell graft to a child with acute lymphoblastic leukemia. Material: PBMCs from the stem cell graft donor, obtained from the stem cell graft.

This CDR3 reads CASSLARGNNQPQHF. DNA for the CDR3: TGTGCCAGCAGCTTGGCCCGGGGGAACAATCAGCCCCAGCATTTT. The chain joins TRBV7-8 to TRBJ1-5; TRBD1 might be the D (5 bases). The V gene lost 3 bases and the J gene lost 3 bases, with 12 bases spanning the gap. The CDR3 loop spans 15 amino acids. CDR1 is SGHVS and CDR2 is FQNEAQ in the germline V gene.